A selection of T cell receptor beta chains follows, all from one sample in a study of vaccination effects on CD4 cells after COVID-19. The table came from immunoSEQ multiplex PCR; TCRdb's copy has only in-frame clones and leaves some out. Of under 25,000 clones listed, roughly four fifths were seen once; the top ten hold around 35%. For these TCRs, the target antigens are not known. Material: CD4+ T cells from PBMCs cultured with a peptide pool, obtained before COVID-19 vaccination. The receptors derive from a human donor who had a prior SARS-CoV-2 infection. CDR3s leave out the opening cysteine and the closing phenylalanine or tryptophan.

>TRBJ2-7|TRBV18
ASSPPLTSGSWTYEQY
>TRBJ2-1|TRBV7-3
ASSPTGTYNEQF
>TRBJ2-3|TRBV5-1
ASRGLASTDTQY
>TRBJ2-3|TRBV5-1
ASSLEVGRTDTQY
>TRBJ2-1|TRBV25-1
ASSELTSGAYNEQF
>TRBJ1-2|TRBV6-5
ASSKSGYQNYGYT
>TRBJ1-3|TRBV5-4
ASSMGGQYLLENTIY
>TRBJ1-6|TRBV11-2
ASSLNNSPLH
>TRBJ2-7|TRBV2
ASNLDRGFYEQY
>TRBJ2-7|TRBV25-1
ASKGQGEQY
>TRBJ2-2|TRBV7-9
ASSFQGATTGELF
>TRBJ2-7|TRBV11-3
ASSLGGLAGAYEQY
>TRBJ1-2|TRBV2
ASSEVGRAGGYT
>TRBJ1-6|TRBV19
ASSIEGQQNSPLH
>TRBJ2-7|TRBV7-2
ASSDTGDHAGDEQY
>TRBJ2-6|TRBV5-1
ASSLEWGGGANVLT
>TRBJ2-5|TRBV15
ATSRVERGTAQY
>TRBJ1-1|TRBV2
ASNLQGATEAF
>TRBJ2-1|TRBV7-9
ASSWGGNEQF
>TRBJ1-6|TRBV5-1
ASSRAGGSYNSPLH
>TRBJ2-5|TRBV5-6
ASSPEGGGQETQY